Here is one TCR beta chain with its context. Its antigen is unidentified. This CDR3 contains 17 residues. The junction had 7 bases not matched to a gene; V was cut back by 3 bases and J by 0 bases. The germline V gene has CDR1 MGHRA and CDR2 YSYEKL. These data belong to a study of cytomegalovirus exposure and HLA in healthy donors. General study findings and limits: Rare sequences made up most TCRs, while some public TCRs were found in many donors.

The protocol was immunoSEQ multiplex PCR, while the TCRdb copy is restricted to in-frame clones and leaves out a portion. This sample has under 250,000 clones, with about 90% found just once. The sequencing sample was made of PBMCs. The clonotype originates from a man aged 18 to 30 in good health and CMV-seropositive. The V gene is TRBV4-1, the J gene TRBJ2-7, with TRBD2 matching 11 bases. This chain's CDR3 is CASSHFPGTSGSYEQYF. The CDR3 bases are TGCGCCAGCAGCCACTTTCCCGGGACTAGCGGCTCCTACGAGCAGTACTTC.